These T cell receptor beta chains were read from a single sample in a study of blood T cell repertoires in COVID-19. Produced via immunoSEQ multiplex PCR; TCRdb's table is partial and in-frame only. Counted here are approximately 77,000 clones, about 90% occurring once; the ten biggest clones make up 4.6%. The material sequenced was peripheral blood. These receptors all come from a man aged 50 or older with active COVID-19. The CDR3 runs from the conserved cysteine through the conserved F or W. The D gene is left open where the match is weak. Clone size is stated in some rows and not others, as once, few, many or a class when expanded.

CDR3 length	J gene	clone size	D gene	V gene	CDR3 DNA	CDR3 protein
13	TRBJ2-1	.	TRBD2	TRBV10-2	TGCGCCAGCATGGGACTAGCGATCGGTGAGCAGTTCTTC	CASMGLAIGEQFF
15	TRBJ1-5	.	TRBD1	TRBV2	TGTGCCAGCAGTGTGACAGGGGGGGACAATCAGCCCCAGCATTTT	CASSVTGGDNQPQHF
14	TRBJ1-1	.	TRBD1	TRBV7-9	TGTGCCAGCAGCCCAACGACAGGGGTGACTGAAGCTTTCTTT	CASSPTTGVTEAFF
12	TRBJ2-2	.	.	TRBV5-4	TGTGCCAGCAGCCCTGGAGCCGGGGAGCTGTTTTTT	CASSPGAGELFF
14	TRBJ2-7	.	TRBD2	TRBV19	TGTGCCAGTAGTATGACTAGCGGGAGCTACGAGCAGTACTTC	CASSMTSGSYEQYF
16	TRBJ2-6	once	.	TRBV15	TGTGCCACCAGCAGAGGAGTGAGCTCTGGGGCCAACGTCCTGACTTTC	CATSRGVSSGANVLTF
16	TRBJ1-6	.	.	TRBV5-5	TGTGCCAGCGGACACTCCATTAGCTCCTATAATTCACCCCTCCACTTT	CASGHSISSYNSPLHF
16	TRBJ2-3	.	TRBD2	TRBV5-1	TGCGCCAGCAGCTTGGTTAGCGGGACTGGGGGAGATACGCAGTATTTT	CASSLVSGTGGDTQYF
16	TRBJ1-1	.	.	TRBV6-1	TGTGCCAGCAGTGAACCCCCCCCAGGGTGGGACACTGAAGCTTTCTTT	CASSEPPPGWDTEAFF
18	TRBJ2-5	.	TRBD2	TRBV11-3	TGTGCCAGCAGCTCGACCTCTCTAGCGGGCGGACCACAAGAGACCCAGTACTTC	CASSSTSLAGGPQETQYF
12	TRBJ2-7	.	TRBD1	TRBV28	TGTGCCAGCAGTTCTCAGGGGGTTGGGCAGTACTTC	CASSSQGVGQYF